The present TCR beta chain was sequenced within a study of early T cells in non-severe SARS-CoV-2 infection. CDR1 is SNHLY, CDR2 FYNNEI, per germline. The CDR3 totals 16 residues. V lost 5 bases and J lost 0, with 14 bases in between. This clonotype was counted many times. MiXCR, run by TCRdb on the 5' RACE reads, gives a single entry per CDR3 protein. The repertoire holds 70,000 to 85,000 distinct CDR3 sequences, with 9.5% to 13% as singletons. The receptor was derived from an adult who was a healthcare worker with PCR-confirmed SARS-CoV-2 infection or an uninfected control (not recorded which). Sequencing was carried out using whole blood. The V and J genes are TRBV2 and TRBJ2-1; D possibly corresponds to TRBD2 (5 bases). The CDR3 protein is CASSLSTGSSYNEQFF. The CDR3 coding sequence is TGTGCCAGCAGTCTTTCGACGGGAAGCTCCTACAATGAGCAGTTCTTC. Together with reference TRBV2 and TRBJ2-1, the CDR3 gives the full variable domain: EPEVTQTPSHQVTQMGQEVILRCVPISNHLYFYWYRQILGQKVEFLVSFYNNEISEKSEIFDDQFSVERPDGSNFTLKIRSTKLEDSAMYFCASSLSTGSSYNEQFFGPGTRLTVL.